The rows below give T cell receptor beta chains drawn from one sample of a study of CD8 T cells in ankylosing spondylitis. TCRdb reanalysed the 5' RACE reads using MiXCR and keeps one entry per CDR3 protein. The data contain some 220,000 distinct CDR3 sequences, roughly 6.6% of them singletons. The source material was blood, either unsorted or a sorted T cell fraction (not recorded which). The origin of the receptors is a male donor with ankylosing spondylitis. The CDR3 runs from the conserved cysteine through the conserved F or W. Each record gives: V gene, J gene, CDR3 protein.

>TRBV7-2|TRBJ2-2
CASSLLAGTPNTGELFF
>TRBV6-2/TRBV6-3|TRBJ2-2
CASGDRTNTGELFF
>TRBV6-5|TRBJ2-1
CASSYSTDLYNEQFF
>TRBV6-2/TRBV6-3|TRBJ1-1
CASSYSIRDTEAFF
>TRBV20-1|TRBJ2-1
CSASSLTSGSIDEQFF
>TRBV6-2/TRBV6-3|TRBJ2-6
CASTTGRRVYSGANVLTF
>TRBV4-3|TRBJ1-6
CASSQDRTSPLHF
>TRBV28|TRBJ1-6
CASSLSSWTSSPLHF
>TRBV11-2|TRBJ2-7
CASRRRGPVEQYF
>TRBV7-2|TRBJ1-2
CASSLRAYANYGYTF
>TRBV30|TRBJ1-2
CAWSFNDRGGSYTF
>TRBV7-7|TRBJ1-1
CASSSNYGRGPAFF
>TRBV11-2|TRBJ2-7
CASSTYRDRGYEQYF
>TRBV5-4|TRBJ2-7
CASSMNSYEQYF
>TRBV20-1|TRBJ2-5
CSARGTGVETQYF
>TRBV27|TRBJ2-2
CASSERGGATGELFF
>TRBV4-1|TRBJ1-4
CASSQGRGREKLFF
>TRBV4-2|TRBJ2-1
CASSQEGGESYNEQFF
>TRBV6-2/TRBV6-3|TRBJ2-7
CASSLRDRGPSEQYF
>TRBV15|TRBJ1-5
CATSRRGVQPQHF
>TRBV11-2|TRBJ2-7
CASSSYGGGGYEQYF
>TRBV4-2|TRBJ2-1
CAMSPGGSHNEQFF
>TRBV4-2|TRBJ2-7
CASSQAQTYSYEQYF
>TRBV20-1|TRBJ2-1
CSARRLGKEKVYNEQFF
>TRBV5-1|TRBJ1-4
CASSPSGGPNEKLFF
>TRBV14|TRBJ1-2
CASSFPPWIGQGKGYTF
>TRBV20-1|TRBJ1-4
CSARDLREIEKLFF
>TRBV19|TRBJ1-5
CASSTTDFNQPQHF
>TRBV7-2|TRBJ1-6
CASIQGNSPLHF
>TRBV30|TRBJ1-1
CAWSDGGGRAFF
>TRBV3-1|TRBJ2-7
CASSQDADSYEQYF
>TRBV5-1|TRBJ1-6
CASSFGYNSPLHF
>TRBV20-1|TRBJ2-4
CSARGGLAKNIQYF
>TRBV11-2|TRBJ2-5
CASSPRTSGVKERETQYF